This T cell receptor beta chain was recorded in a study of blood T cell repertoires in COVID-19. This CDR3 is 14 amino acids long. Germline CDR1 reads LNHDA; CDR2 reads SQIVND (reference sequence). After removal of 3 bases from V and 5 bases from J, the junction contained 3 bases not matched to a gene. The assay was immunoSEQ multiplex PCR, and TCRdb's table has in-frame clones only and misses some. This sample has just over 350,000 clones, with roughly 87% found just once. This receptor was identified in a woman aged 30 to 39 who had recovered from COVID-19. The sequenced sample consisted of PBMCs or T cells enriched from blood (not recorded which). This chain links TRBV19 with TRBJ1-5; 8 bases fit TRBD1. In nucleotides, the CDR3 is TGTGCCAGTAGTATCACAGGGGGGGATCAGCCCCAGCATTTT. Protein: CASSITGGDQPQHF.